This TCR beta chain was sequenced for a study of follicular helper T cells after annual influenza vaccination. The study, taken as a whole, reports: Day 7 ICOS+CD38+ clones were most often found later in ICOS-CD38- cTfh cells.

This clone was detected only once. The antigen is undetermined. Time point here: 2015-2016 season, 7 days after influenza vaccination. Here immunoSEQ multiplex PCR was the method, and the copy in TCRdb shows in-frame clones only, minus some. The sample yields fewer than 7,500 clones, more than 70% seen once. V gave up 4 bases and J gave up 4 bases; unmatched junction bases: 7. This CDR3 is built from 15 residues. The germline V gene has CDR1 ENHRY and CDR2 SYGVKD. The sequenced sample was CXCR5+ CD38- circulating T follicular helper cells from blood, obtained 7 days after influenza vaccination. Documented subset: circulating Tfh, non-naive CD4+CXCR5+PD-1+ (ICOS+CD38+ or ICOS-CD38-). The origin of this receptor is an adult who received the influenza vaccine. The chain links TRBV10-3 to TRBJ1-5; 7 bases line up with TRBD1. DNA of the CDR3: TGTGCCATCAGTGCCGATGACAGGGAGAATCAGCCCCAGCATTTT. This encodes CAISADDRENQPQHF.